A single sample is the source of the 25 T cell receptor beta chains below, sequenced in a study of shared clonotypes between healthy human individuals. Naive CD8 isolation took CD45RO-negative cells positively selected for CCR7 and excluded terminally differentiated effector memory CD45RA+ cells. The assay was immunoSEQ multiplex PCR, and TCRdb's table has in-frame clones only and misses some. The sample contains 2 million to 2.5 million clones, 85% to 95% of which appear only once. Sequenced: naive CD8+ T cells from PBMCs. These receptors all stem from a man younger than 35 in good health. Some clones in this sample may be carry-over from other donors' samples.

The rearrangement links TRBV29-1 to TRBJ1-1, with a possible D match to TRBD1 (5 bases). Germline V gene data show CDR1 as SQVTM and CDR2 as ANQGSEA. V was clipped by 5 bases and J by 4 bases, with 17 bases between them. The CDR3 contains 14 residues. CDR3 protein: CSVRFGGGVTEAFF. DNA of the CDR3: TGCAGCGTTAGGTTCGGGGGGGGAGTCACTGAAGCTTTCTTT.

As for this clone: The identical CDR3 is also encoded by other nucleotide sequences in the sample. The CDR3 sequence is CSVEATYNEQFF. CDR3 nucleotides: TGCAGCGTTGAGGCTACCTACAATGAGCAGTTCTTC. This sequence joins TRBV29-1 and TRBJ2-1; D is uncertain. Germline values: CDR1 SQVTM, CDR2 ANQGSEA. The CDR3 runs 12 residues. The germline V and J ends were trimmed by 3 bases and 2 bases, with 5 bases remaining between them.

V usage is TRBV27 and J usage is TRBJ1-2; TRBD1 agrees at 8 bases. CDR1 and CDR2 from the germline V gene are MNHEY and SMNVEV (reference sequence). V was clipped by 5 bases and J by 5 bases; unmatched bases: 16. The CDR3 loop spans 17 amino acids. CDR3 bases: TGTGCCAGCAGTACCGCCCCCAGGGGGCGCAAAAGGTATGGCTACACCTTC. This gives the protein CASSTAPRGRKRYGYTF.

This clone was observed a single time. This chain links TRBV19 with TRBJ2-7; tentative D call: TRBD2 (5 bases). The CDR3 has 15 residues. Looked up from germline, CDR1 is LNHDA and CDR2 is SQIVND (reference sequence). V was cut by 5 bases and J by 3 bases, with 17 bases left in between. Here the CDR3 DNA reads TGTGCCAGTAGTCCGACACCGGGATCCCTCTACGAGCAGTACTTC. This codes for CASSPTPGSLYEQYF.

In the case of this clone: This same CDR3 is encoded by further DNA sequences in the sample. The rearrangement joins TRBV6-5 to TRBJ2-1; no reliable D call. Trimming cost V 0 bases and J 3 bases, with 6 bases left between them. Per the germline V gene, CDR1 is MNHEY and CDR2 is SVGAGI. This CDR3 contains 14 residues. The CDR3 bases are TGTGCCAGCAGTTACTCGAGTAGCTACAATGAGCAGTTCTTC. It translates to CASSYSSSYNEQFF.

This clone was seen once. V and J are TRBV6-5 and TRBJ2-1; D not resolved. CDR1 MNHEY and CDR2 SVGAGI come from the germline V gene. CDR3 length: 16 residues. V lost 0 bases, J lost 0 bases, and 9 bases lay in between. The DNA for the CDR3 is TGTGCCAGCAGTTACTCGACGACAAGCTCCTACAATGAGCAGTTCTTC. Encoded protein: CASSYSTTSSYNEQFF.

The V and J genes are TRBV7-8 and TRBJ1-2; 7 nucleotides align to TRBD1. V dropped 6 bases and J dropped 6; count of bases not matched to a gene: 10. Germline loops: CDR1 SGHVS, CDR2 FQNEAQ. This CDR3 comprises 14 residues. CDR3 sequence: CASRPLQGLDGYTF. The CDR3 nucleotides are TGTGCCAGCAGACCCTTACAGGGGTTGGATGGCTACACCTTC.

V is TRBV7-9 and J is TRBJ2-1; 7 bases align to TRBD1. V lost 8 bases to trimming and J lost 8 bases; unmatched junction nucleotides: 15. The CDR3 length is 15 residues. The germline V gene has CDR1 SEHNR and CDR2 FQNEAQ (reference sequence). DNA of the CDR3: TGTGCCAGCGATGAGGGGGCCAGGGAGTTGCATGAGCAGTTCTTC. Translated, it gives CASDEGARELHEQFF.

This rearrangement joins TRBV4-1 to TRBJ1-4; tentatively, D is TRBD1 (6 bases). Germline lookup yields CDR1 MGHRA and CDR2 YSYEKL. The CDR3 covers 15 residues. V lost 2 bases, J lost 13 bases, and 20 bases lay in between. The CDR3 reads CASSQMEDVGGGLFF. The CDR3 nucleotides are TGCGCCAGCAGCCAAATGGAGGATGTAGGGGGAGGACTGTTTTTT.

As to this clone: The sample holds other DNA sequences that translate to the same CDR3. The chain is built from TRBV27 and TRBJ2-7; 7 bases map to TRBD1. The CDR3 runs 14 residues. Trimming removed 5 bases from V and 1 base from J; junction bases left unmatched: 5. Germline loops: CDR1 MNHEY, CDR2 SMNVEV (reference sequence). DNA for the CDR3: TGTGCCAGCAGTCTCCGACAGGGATCCTACGAGCAGTACTTC. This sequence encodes CASSLRQGSYEQYF.

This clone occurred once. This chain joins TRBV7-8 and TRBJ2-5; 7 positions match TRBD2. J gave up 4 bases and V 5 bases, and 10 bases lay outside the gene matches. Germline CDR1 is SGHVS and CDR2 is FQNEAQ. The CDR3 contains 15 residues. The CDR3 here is CASSQSGLSAETQYF. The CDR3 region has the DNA TGTGCCAGCAGCCAATCGGGACTATCGGCAGAGACCCAGTACTTC. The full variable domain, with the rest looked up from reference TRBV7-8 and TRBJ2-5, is GAGVSQSPRYKVAKRGQDVALRCDPISGHVSLFWYQQALGQGPEFLTYFQNEAQLDKSGLPSDRFFAERPEGSVSTLKIQRTQQEDSAVYLCASSQSGLSAETQYFGPGTRLLVL.

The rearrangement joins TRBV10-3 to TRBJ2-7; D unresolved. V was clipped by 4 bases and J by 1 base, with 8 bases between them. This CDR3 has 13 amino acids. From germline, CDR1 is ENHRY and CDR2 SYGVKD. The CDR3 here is CAISGGLSYEQYF. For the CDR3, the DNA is TGTGCCATCAGTGGTGGCTTGTCCTACGAGCAGTACTTC.

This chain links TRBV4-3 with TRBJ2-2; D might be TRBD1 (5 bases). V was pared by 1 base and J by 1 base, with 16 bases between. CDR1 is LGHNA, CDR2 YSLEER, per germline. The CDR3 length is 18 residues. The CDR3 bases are TGCGCCAGCAGCCAAGCCGGCCCAGGGTTCCGGAACACCGGGGAGCTGTTTTTT. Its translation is CASSQAGPGFRNTGELFF.

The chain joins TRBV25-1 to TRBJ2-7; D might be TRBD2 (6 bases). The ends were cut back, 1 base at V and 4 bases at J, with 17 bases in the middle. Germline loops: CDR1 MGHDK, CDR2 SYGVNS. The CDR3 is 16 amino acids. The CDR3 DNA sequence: TGTGCCAGCAGTGAATCTGCGGGACGCTTGGGGTACGAGCAGTACTTC. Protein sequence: CASSESAGRLGYEQYF.

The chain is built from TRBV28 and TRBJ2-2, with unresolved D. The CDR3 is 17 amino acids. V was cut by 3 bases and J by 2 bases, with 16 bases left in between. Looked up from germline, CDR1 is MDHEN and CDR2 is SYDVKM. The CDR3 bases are TGTGCCAGCAGTTTCCTGGTCGCAATGGGCAACACCGGGGAGCTGTTTTTT. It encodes CASSFLVAMGNTGELFF.

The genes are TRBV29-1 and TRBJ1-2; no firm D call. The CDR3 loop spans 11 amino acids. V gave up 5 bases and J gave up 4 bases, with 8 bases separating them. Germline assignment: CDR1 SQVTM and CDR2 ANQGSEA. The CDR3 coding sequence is TGCAGCGTTAGACATATCTATGGCTACACCTTC. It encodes CSVRHIYGYTF.

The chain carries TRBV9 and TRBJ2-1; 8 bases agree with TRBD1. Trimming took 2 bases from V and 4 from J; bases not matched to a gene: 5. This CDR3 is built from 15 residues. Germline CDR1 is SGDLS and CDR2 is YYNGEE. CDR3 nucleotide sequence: TGTGCCAGCAGCGTGAGGGGACAGGCTTACAATGAGCAGTTCTTC. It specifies CASSVRGQAYNEQFF.

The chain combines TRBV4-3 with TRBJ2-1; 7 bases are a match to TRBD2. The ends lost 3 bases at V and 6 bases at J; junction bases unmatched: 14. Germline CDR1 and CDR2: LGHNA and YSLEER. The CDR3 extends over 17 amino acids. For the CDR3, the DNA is TGCGCCAGCAGCCACCTCCTGATGCGGGAGACGTTCAATGAGCAGTTCTTC. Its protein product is CASSHLLMRETFNEQFF.

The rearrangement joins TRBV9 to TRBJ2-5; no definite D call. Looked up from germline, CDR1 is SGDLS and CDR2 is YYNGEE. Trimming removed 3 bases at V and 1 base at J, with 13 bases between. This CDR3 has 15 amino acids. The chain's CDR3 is CASSGQGKSQETQYF. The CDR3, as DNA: TGTGCCAGCAGCGGCCAAGGGAAGAGCCAAGAGACCCAGTACTTC.

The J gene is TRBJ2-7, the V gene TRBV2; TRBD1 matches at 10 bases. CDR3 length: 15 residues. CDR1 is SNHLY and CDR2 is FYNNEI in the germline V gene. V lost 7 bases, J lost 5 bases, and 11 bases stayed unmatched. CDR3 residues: CASTILGTGDNEQYF. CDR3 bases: TGTGCCAGCACTATTCTCGGGACAGGGGACAACGAGCAGTACTTC.

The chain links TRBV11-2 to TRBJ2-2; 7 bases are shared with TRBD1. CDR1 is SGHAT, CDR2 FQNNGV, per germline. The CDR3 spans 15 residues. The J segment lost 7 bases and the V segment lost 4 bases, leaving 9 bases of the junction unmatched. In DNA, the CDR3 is TGTGCCAGCAGCTCTCGACAGGGTCGGGGCGGGGAGCTGTTTTTT. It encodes CASSSRQGRGGELFF.

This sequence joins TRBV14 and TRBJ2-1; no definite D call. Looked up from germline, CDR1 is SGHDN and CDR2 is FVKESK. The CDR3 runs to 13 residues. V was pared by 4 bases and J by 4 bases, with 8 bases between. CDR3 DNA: TGTGCCAGCAGCCCGCTGGAGTACAATGAGCAGTTCTTC. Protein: CASSPLEYNEQFF.

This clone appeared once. The CDR3 DNA is TGTGCCAGCAGCCAGATGGACAGGGACTACGAGCAGTACTTC. It specifies CASSQMDRDYEQYF. The chain is built from TRBV7-8 and TRBJ2-7, with 8 bases lining up with TRBD1. Germline loops: CDR1 SGHVS, CDR2 FQNEAQ. Trimming at V came to 5 bases and at J to 3 bases, leaving 6 bases not matched to a gene. This CDR3 spans 14 amino acids.

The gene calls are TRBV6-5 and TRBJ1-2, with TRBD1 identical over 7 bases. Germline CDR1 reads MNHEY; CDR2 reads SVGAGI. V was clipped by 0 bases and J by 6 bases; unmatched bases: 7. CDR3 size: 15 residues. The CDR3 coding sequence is TGTGCCAGCAGTTACTCCCGGACAGGAGCGGATGGCTACACCTTC. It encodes CASSYSRTGADGYTF.

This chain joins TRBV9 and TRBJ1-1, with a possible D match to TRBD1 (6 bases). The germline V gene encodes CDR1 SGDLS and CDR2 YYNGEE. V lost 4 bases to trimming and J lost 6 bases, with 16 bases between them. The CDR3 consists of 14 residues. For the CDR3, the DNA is TGTGCCAGCAGCCCTTGGCAGGGGCTGTCTGAAGCTTTCTTT. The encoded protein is CASSPWQGLSEAFF.